Sequencing of this TCR beta chain was carried out in a study of Ad26.COV2.S vaccination and SARS-CoV-2 variants. Study-wide results and caveats: The study found similar non-spike TCR breadth in vaccine and placebo recipients. After vaccination, reports described spike-specific CD8+ and CD4+ T cell responses as showing substantial breadth. Higher spike-specific TCR breadth was found in vaccine recipients than in placebo recipients.

The method was immunoSEQ multiplex PCR; TCRdb's version includes in-frame clones alone and lacks a portion of them. The sample carries about 380,000 clones, about 83% recorded once. This sample's treatment: some 19 received Ad26.COV2.S at low or high dose, single or two shots; five or six received placebo; per-sample allocation not given. It was on day 63 after the first vaccine or placebo injection that samples were taken. Wuhan-strain spike was delivered by a replication-incompetent Ad26 vector. The CDR3 sequence is 15 residues long. Per germline, CDR1 LNHDA and CDR2 SQIVND (reference sequence). The ends were cut back, 4 bases at V and 2 bases at J, with 15 bases in the middle. About this clone: Its antigen is unidentified.

The input for sequencing was peripheral blood, taken in a trial of Ad26.COV2.S vaccine versus placebo. The gene calls are TRBV19 and TRBJ2-7; perhaps TRBD1 as D (6 bases). The source of this sequence is a person aged 18 to 65 who received the Ad26.COV2.S COVID-19 vaccine or a placebo. CDR3: CASSTPGTLTYEQYF. The CDR3 DNA is TGTGCCAGTAGTACTCCCGGGACACTCACCTACGAGCAGTACTTC.